Described below is a single T cell receptor (beta chain) sequence and its context. Different DNA sequences within this sample yield the same CDR3. This sample was taken from a study of blood T cell repertoires in COVID-19. Germline V lookup: CDR1 SQVTM, CDR2 ANQGSEA. The CDR3 runs 13 residues. Unmatched junction bases numbered 6, after V lost 6 bases and J lost 6 bases. Data came from immunoSEQ multiplex PCR; TCRdb stores just in-frame clones and leaves some out. The sample consists of about 250,000 clones, about four fifths of them appearing once. Specimen: peripheral blood. This chain uses TRBV29-1 with TRBJ1-4, with TRBD1 identical over 8 bases. This sequence originates from a woman aged 70-85 years with acute or convalescent COVID-19. The CDR3 loop reads CSVGGTGYEKLFF. The CDR3 bases are TGCAGCGTGGGGGGGACAGGCTATGAAAAACTGTTTTTT.